This T cell receptor (beta chain) was sequenced in a study of T-cell memory formation after mild COVID-19. One entry per CDR3 protein, called by TCRdb with MiXCR from the 5' RACE reads. The sample holds around 430,000 distinct CDR3 sequences, about 15% seen once. This clonotype was counted at least ten times. The CDR3 runs 13 residues. Trimming took 2 bases from V and 4 from J, leaving 9 bases between them. Germline V gene lookup returns CDR1 MNHEY and CDR2 SVGEGT. The sequence was collected from a young man who had mild COVID-19 (a few samples of this study predate the infection). Cell type and time point are not known. V usage is TRBV6-2 or TRBV6-3 and J usage is TRBJ2-7; maybe TRBD1 (5 bases). Material for sequencing was PBMCs or a T cell subset sorted from them (not recorded which). CDR3 sequence: CASSYGAGYEQYF. For the CDR3, the DNA is TGTGCCAGCAGTTACGGGGCAGGGTACGAGCAGTACTTC.